This record covers a single T cell receptor (beta chain). Measured with immunoSEQ multiplex PCR; TCRdb has only the in-frame clones, and not every one. The sample holds around 300,000 clones; 80% to 90% are singletons and the top ten take more than 9.5%. This sample is part of a study of blood T cell repertoires in COVID-19. The length of the CDR3 is 14 residues. Germline lookup yields CDR1 SGHRS and CDR2 YFSETQ. Germline trimming cut 1 base from V and 5 bases from J; bases unmatched to any gene: 4. The sequenced material came from peripheral blood. V gene TRBV5-1 combines with J gene TRBJ2-5, with TRBD2 matching 8 bases. The TCR was taken from a woman in her sixties or seventies with acute or convalescent COVID-19. The CDR3 DNA is TGCGCCAGCAGCTTGCAGACTAGCGAGGAGACCCAGTACTTC. It encodes CASSLQTSEETQYF.